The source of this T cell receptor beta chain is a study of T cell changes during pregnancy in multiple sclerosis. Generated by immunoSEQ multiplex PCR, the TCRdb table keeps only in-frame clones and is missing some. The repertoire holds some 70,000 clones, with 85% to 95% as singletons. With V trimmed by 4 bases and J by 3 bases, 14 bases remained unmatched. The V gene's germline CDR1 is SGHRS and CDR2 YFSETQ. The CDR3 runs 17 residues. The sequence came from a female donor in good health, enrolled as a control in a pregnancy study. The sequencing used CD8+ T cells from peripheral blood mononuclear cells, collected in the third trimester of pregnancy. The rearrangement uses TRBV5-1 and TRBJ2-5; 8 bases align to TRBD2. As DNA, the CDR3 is TGCGCCAGCAGCCTGTGGGGAGCGGGGGCCGTCGAAGAGACCCAGTACTTC. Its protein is CASSLWGAGAVEETQYF.